The rows below give T cell receptor beta chains drawn from one sample of a study of blood T cell repertoires in COVID-19. Assay: immunoSEQ multiplex PCR; the TCRdb copy retains only in-frame clones and omits some. The repertoire has fewer than 250,000 clones, 83% of them found once; the top ten carry roughly 2.8%. The sample comprised peripheral blood. These receptors came from a man in his fifties with active or convalescent COVID-19. Both conserved end residues are trimmed from each CDR3. Where a row states a size, it is once, few, many or the class of an expanded clone; other rows omit it.

>TRBJ2-3|-|TRBV3-1/TRBV3-2
ASSQGLAGPTDTQY
>TRBJ2-5|once|TRBV10-2
ASMGGYQETQY
>TRBJ2-3|-|TRBV7-8
ASSLLELRGTDTQY
>TRBJ1-2|-|TRBV5-1
ASSPKTGNYGYT
>TRBJ2-1|once|TRBV19
ATSRGQVLGNEQF
>TRBJ2-2|-|TRBV5-6
ASSLGLAGMNTGELF
>TRBJ2-7|few|TRBV2
ASSAGTGLYEQY
>TRBJ1-5|-|TRBV2
AIKGRGQPQH
>TRBJ2-7|-|TRBV18
ASSNGNSYEQY
>TRBJ2-1|-|TRBV5-1
ASSLWASSYNEQF
>TRBJ2-2|-|TRBV30
AWSETTSPIGGELF
>TRBJ2-2|-|TRBV5-4
ASSPPGQQNTGELF
>TRBJ2-3|-|TRBV2
AGARDSTDTQY
>TRBJ1-4|-|TRBV30
AWTGDYEKLF
>TRBJ1-6|-|TRBV11-3
ASSLAVGGVDNSPLH
>TRBJ1-2|-|TRBV19
ATLDFSNYGYT
>TRBJ1-1|-|TRBV16
ASSLNGQGNTEAF
>TRBJ1-1|once|TRBV6-2/TRBV6-3
ASSYSPGDDVSEAF
>TRBJ1-2|-|TRBV21-1
ASTGTGRGDLIYGYT
>TRBJ2-7|-|TRBV7-9
AITPEGAGPYEQY
>TRBJ1-2|-|TRBV3-1/TRBV3-2
ASSHEGVNGYT
>TRBJ2-6|-|TRBV14
ASSQLAAGANVLT
>TRBJ1-6|-|TRBV28
ASSTGSYNSPLH
>TRBJ2-3|-|TRBV10-3
AISGGLAGADTQY
>TRBJ1-2|-|TRBV25-1
ASSTRTGLEGYT
>TRBJ1-4|-|TRBV20-1
SASARTGNEKLF
>TRBJ1-6|few|TRBV4-1
ASSQVGAGTGDSPLH
>TRBJ2-3|-|TRBV25-1
ASSEFGSGGAIDTQY
>TRBJ2-3|-|TRBV2
ASSEYRLAGGSSTDTQY
>TRBJ2-1|once|TRBV4-1
ASSQDNSLPFTEQF
>TRBJ1-2|-|TRBV5-1
ASSLGQGETLYT
>TRBJ1-1|-|TRBV2
ASSPSRDSEAF
>TRBJ1-5|few|TRBV4-1
ASSQSVGQGPGGGNQPQH
>TRBJ2-5|-|TRBV30
AWRGTSGPAAQY
>TRBJ2-1|-|TRBV28
ASSPASGRALDEQF
>TRBJ2-6|-|TRBV19
ASSKVRARTTAPGANVLT
>TRBJ2-1|once|TRBV24-1
ATSEPGGDEQF
>TRBJ2-1|-|TRBV5-1
ASSLETSGVDEQF
>TRBJ1-5|-|TRBV27
ASRRVESNQPQH
>TRBJ2-5|once|TRBV29-1
SVEDGLSGKETQY
>TRBJ1-2|-|TRBV19
ASSTSGTGSRGYT
>TRBJ1-2|-|TRBV5-8
ASSLVIRDPRYT